Shown below are 17 T cell receptor beta chains from a single sample sequenced in a study of response to subunit inactivated influenza vaccine (dated by TCRdb to the late 2010s). Receptor amplification or capture employed RT-PCR. Sequencing was performed on an Illumina HiSeq 2500. TCRdb passed the public sequencing reads through fastp at Q25 and MiXCR, retaining productive beta sequences. A single entry per CDR3 protein holds the most common genes and DNA from its merged rows. For this sample the table gives 650,000 to 700,000 distinct CDR3 sequences, of which less than 20% were detected only once. About 9.9% of the sample comes from the top ten. The material sequenced was PBMCs from blood, taken 11 to 12 days after vaccination. All receptors derive from a middle-aged man who received an inactivated influenza vaccine. Donor details come from another sample of the same person, matched by shared clones.

This clonotype showed up just a few times. This sequence joins TRBV28 and TRBJ2-4, with 10 bases fitting TRBD2. This CDR3 spans 18 amino acids. CDR1 and CDR2 (germline): MDHEN, SYDVKM. The J segment lost 12 bases and the V segment lost 5 bases, leaving 22 bases of the junction unmatched. This CDR3 reads CASSDTLKIAGGLGGQYF. The CDR3 region has the DNA TGTGCCAGCAGTGATACCCTTAAAATAGCGGGGGGACTCGGCGGTCAGTACTTC.

This clonotype appeared many times. This chain connects TRBV18 to TRBJ2-2; D remains unclear. Between the trimmed V and J ends, which lost 8 bases and 4 bases, there was a span of 11 bases. CDR3 length: 13 amino acids. CDR1 is KGHSH, CDR2 LQKENI, per germline. The chain's CDR3 is CASSPPGTGELFF. CDR3 sequence (DNA): TGTGCCAGCAGTCCGCCTGGCACCGGGGAGCTGTTTTTT.

The CDR3 nucleotides read TGCGCCAGCAGCCAAGATCTCCCTAGCGGGGTCTACGAGCAGTACTTC. Translation gives CASSQDLPSGVYEQYF. This rearrangement joins TRBV4-1 to TRBJ2-7, with 9 positions matching TRBD2. The CDR3 has 16 residues. CDR1 is MGHRA, CDR2 YSYEKL, per germline. Trimming took 0 bases from V and 3 from J; bases not matched to a gene: 6.

The chain recombines TRBV6-2 or TRBV6-3 with TRBJ2-7; TRBD2 matches 9 bases. This CDR3 is 14 amino acids long. Looked up from germline, CDR1 is MNHEY and CDR2 is SVGEGT. V shed 8 bases, J shed 2 bases, and the junction held 7 bases outside the gene matches. CDR3 DNA sequence: TGTGCCAGCGATTCCGCGGGAGGGACCTACGAGCAGTACTTC. Amino acid sequence: CASDSAGGTYEQYF.

The rearrangement uses TRBV4-1 and TRBJ2-7; D is perhaps TRBD1 (7 bases). The CDR3 spans 17 residues. Germline V CDR1 and CDR2: MGHRA, YSYEKL. V gave up 0 bases and J gave up 3 bases, with 18 bases separating them. The CDR3 DNA follows: TGCGCCAGCAGCCAAGATCCCAGTCGCGGGACAGTCTACGAGCAGTACTTC. Translating gives CASSQDPSRGTVYEQYF.

This clonotype was observed a few times. This chain connects TRBV7-9 to TRBJ2-7, with D unresolved. The germline V and J ends were trimmed by 0 bases and 3 bases, with 9 bases remaining between them. The germline V gene encodes CDR1 SEHNR and CDR2 FQNEAQ (reference sequence). The CDR3 is 14 residues long. The CDR3 bases are TGTGCCAGCAGCTTAGCGGCGGTAGACTACGAGCAGTACTTC. This codes for CASSLAAVDYEQYF.

The chain joins TRBV4-3 to TRBJ2-3; 10 nucleotides align to TRBD1. The germline CDR1 and CDR2 sequences are LGHNA and YSLEER. Germline trimming cut 8 bases from V and 6 bases from J; bases unmatched to any gene: 5. CDR3 size: 13 residues. DNA of the CDR3: TGCGCCAGCTGCCGGGACAGGGGCGATACGCAGTATTTT. Protein product: CASCRDRGDTQYF.

This chain links TRBV5-1 with TRBJ2-1; 11 positions agree with TRBD1. With 4 bases clipped from V and 6 bases from J, the junction kept 9 bases outside the gene matches. CDR3 length equals 16 residues. Germline V CDR1 and CDR2: SGHRS, YFSETQ. CDR3 sequence (DNA): TGCGCCAGCAGCCGCTCCGGGACAGGGGGTTCCAATGAGCAGTTCTTC. Its protein is CASSRSGTGGSNEQFF.

This clonotype was recorded at least ten times. The chain employs TRBV29-1 and TRBJ2-1; TRBD2 aligns across 8 bases. CDR1 and CDR2 from the germline V gene are SQVTM and ANQGSEA. The CDR3 runs 15 residues. Unmatched junction bases numbered 13, after V lost 5 bases and J lost 7 bases. The CDR3 DNA follows: TGCAGCGTTCCTCTAAGCACTAGCGGAGTTAATGAGCAGTTCTTC. Translation: CSVPLSTSGVNEQFF.

The chain links TRBV3-1 to TRBJ1-2, with D hard to call. Trimming cost V 0 bases and J 2 bases, with 19 bases left between them. The CDR3 runs 18 residues. Germline V CDR1 and CDR2: LGHDT, YNNKEL (reference sequence). Written as DNA, the CDR3 is TGTGCCAGCAGCCAAGAGTCGTTAAGGGCAGCCTCCAACTATGGCTACACCTTC. Its protein product is CASSQESLRAASNYGYTF. Supplemented by reference TRBV3-1 and TRBJ1-2, the full variable domain reads DTAVSQTPKYLVTQMGNDKSIKCEQNLGHDTMYWYKQDSKKFLKIMFSYNNKELIINETVPNRFSPKSPDKAHLNLHINSLELGDSAVYFCASSQESLRAASNYGYTFGSGTRLTVV.

The V gene is TRBV7-2, the J gene TRBJ2-7, with TRBD1 matching over 11 bases. From germline, CDR1 is SGHTA and CDR2 FQGNSA. The CDR3 is made up of 16 amino acids. V gave up 5 bases and J gave up 4 bases; unmatched junction bases: 10. CDR3 region: CASSLQPGQGVYEQYF. The CDR3 nucleotides are TGTGCCAGCAGCCTCCAGCCGGGACAGGGGGTATACGAGCAGTACTTC.

This chain uses TRBV18 with TRBJ1-4; D is unresolved. CDR3 length equals 14 residues. Germline V gene lookup returns CDR1 KGHSH and CDR2 LQKENI. V lost 3 bases to trimming and J lost 2 bases, with 7 bases between them. CDR3 nucleotide sequence: TGTGCCAGCTCACCCCGTCATACTAATGAAAAACTGTTTTTT. Translating it yields CASSPRHTNEKLFF. The whole variable domain, remainder taken from reference TRBV18 and TRBJ1-4, is NAGVMQNPRHLVRRRGQEARLRCSPMKGHSHVYWYRQLPEEGLKFMVYLQKENIIDESGMPKERFSAEFPKEGPSILRIQQVVRGDSAAYFCASSPRHTNEKLFFGSGTQLSVL.

This clonotype came up a few times. The rearrangement joins TRBV12-3 or TRBV12-4 to TRBJ1-5, with D possibly being TRBD1 (6 bases). The V end lost 6 bases, the J end lost 6 bases, and 15 bases lay between the germline ends. The CDR3 totals 14 residues. The CDR3 coding sequence is TGTGCCAGCAGGTTGACAGGACTAGGTCAGCCCCAGCATTTT. It codes for CASRLTGLGQPQHF.

A few counts support this clonotype. The chain joins TRBV20-1 to TRBJ2-1; D gene ambiguous. Germline V lookup: CDR1 DFQATT, CDR2 SNEGSKA (reference sequence). Trimming left V 8 bases short and J 0 bases short, with 14 bases between. This CDR3 spans 14 amino acids. The CDR3 bases are TGCAGTCGATGGACGGCAAGCTCCTACAATGAGCAGTTCTTC. It specifies CSRWTASSYNEQFF.

This chain links TRBV5-1 with TRBJ2-3; 8 nucleotides align to TRBD2. Per germline, CDR1 SGHRS and CDR2 YFSETQ. The trim removed 0 bases at V and 2 bases at J, leaving 8 bases unmatched. The CDR3 is 17 amino acids. CDR3 in amino acids: CASSLAWSGGNTDTQYF. CDR3 nucleotide sequence: TGCGCCAGCAGCTTGGCCTGGAGCGGGGGAAACACAGATACGCAGTATTTT.

This clonotype was detected a few times. CDR3 coding DNA: TGTGCCAGCAGTGTGTCGTCTAGCACAGATACGCAGTATTTT. Encoded protein: CASSVSSSTDTQYF. The chain recombines TRBV6-1 with TRBJ2-3; D call uncertain. Trimming took 4 bases from V and 0 from J, leaving 8 bases between them. The CDR3 loop spans 14 amino acids. Germline V gives CDR1 MNHNS, CDR2 SASEGT.

This clonotype was found a few times. The rearrangement uses TRBV5-1 and TRBJ1-4, with TRBD1 as a possible D gene (6 bases). Deletions cut 4 bases from V and 4 bases from J, with 14 bases between. This CDR3 spans 15 amino acids. The germline gives CDR1 SGHRS, CDR2 YFSETQ. CDR3 sequence: CASSVDFRGNEKLFF. The CDR3 nucleotides are TGCGCCAGCAGCGTGGATTTCAGGGGTAATGAAAAACTGTTTTTT.